This TCR beta chain was recorded in a study of blood T cell repertoires in COVID-19. CDR1 and CDR2 (germline): MDHEN, SYDVKM. The CDR3 is made up of 14 amino acids. V shed 6 bases, J shed 10 bases, and the junction held 10 bases outside the gene matches. The authors' processing: Reference gene primer amplification gave nucleated cell count estimates. Assay: immunoSEQ multiplex PCR; the TCRdb copy retains only in-frame clones and omits some. The V and J calls and the clone size are those of that table, but D and trimming were determined from the DNA. The sample contains fewer than 350,000 clones, roughly nine tenths of which appear only once.

Input material: peripheral blood. J is TRBJ1-4 and V is TRBV28; 8 bases align to TRBD1. This clonotype originated in a woman between 25 and 40 years old with COVID-19, enrolled during active disease. CDR3 DNA: TGTGCCAGCAGCTCTACAGGGGGGAATAGAAAACTGTTTTTT. Amino acids: CASSSTGGNRKLFF.